Following are 25 T cell receptor beta chains from one sample sequenced in a study of blood T cells in healthy people across ages. For the second PCR, which ran for roughly 6 to 11 cycles, a sample-barcoded 5' primer and a J-beta primer mix were used. MiXCR, run by TCRdb on the 5' RACE reads, gives a single entry per CDR3 protein. Among about 970,000 distinct CDR3 sequences listed, 45% to 60% were seen once. Specimen: blood. The origin of the receptors is a woman in her fifties or sixties in good health.

Details on this clonotype: The junction departs from germline at one end; a sequencing error may be responsible. The V gene is TRBV7-2, the J gene TRBJ1-6; maybe TRBD1 (6 bases). CDR1 is SGHTA, CDR2 FQGNSA, per germline. The CDR3 runs to 16 residues. CDR3 nucleotide sequence: TGCGCCAGCAGCTTAAATGGCGGGACATTTAGTTCACCCCTCCACTTT. This sequence encodes CASSLNGGTFSSPLHF.

This clonotype was recorded once. The chain combines TRBV18 with TRBJ1-4, with TRBD1 matching over 10 bases. V was pared by 2 bases and J by 0 bases, with 6 bases of the junction left unmatched. CDR1 and CDR2 from the germline V gene are KGHSH and LQKENI. The CDR3 contains 18 residues. The CDR3 sequence is CASSPMGQGIATNEKLFF. CDR3 nucleotides: TGTGCCAGCTCACCAATGGGACAGGGGATTGCAACTAATGAAAAACTGTTTTTT.

Only one count was recorded for this clonotype. The V and J genes are TRBV28 and TRBJ2-6; 8 bases fit TRBD1. This CDR3 comprises 19 residues. V trimming: 6 bases; J trimming: 2 bases; junction bases outside the gene matches: 15. In germline, CDR1 is MDHEN, CDR2 SYDVKM. CDR3 nucleotides: TGTGCCAGCAGCTCTCCTCGGACAGGGTTGGGCGCTGGGGCCAACGTCCTGACTTTC. It codes for CASSSPRTGLGAGANVLTF.

The chain couples TRBV11-2 to TRBJ2-1; D tentatively fits TRBD1 or TRBD2 (6 bases each). The CDR3 contains 17 residues. Germline V CDR1 and CDR2: SGHAT, FQNNGV. V was cut by 5 bases and J by 2 bases, with 19 bases left in between. CDR3 residues: CASSQTLVGGAYNEQFF. For the CDR3, the DNA is TGTGCCAGCAGCCAAACCCTAGTCGGGGGCGCCTACAATGAGCAGTTCTTC.

This clonotype was found a few times. The V gene is TRBV7-2, the J gene TRBJ2-5; D may be TRBD2 (5 bases). The CDR3 totals 13 residues. Trimming cost V 5 bases and J 5 bases, with 12 bases left between them. Germline V gene sequence: CDR1 SGHTA, CDR2 FQGNSA. The CDR3 loop reads CASSPGSRETQYF. The DNA of the CDR3 is TGTGCCAGCAGCCCTGGGAGCCGGGAGACCCAGTACTTC.

The V and J genes are TRBV3-1 and TRBJ1-6; no reliable D call. The germline V gene encodes CDR1 LGHDT and CDR2 YNNKEL (reference sequence). This CDR3 has 13 residues. V was pared by 4 bases and J by 8 bases, with 9 bases between. The CDR3 spells CASSPTPDSPLHF. For the CDR3, the DNA is TGTGCCAGCAGCCCAACCCCGGATTCACCCCTCCACTTT.

The gene calls are TRBV20-1 and TRBJ2-5, with 11 bases lining up with TRBD2. The last part of the DNA fits TRBJ2-7 better; the J call may be wrong. Germline CDR1 DFQATT, CDR2 SNEGSKA (reference sequence). The CDR3 loop spans 16 amino acids. This CDR3 reads CSAREARLAGPYEQYF. Here the CDR3 DNA reads TGCAGTGCTAGAGAAGCGCGACTAGCGGGACCTTACGAGCAGTACTTC.

In this sample, this clonotype turned up many times. The chain links TRBV7-2 to TRBJ2-1; D possibly corresponds to TRBD2 (6 bases). The CDR3 totals 12 residues. Germline CDR1 and CDR2: SGHTA and FQGNSA. Trimming removed 5 bases from V and 9 bases from J, with 11 bases in between. Here the CDR3 reads CASSPLGGEQFF. The DNA of the CDR3 is TGTGCCAGCAGCCCATTGGGGGGTGAGCAGTTCTTC.

J is TRBJ1-2 and V is TRBV10-3; 7 nucleotides match TRBD1. V was clipped by 0 bases and J by 8 bases; unmatched bases: 6. The CDR3 extends over 14 amino acids. Germline-derived CDR1 and CDR2 are ENHRY and SYGVKD. The CDR3, as DNA: TGTGCCATCAGTGAGTCAGCAGGGGGGACGGGCTACACCTTC. This translates into CAISESAGGTGYTF.

In its sample, this clonotype was seen a few times. The chain employs TRBV5-1 and TRBJ2-7; TRBD1 agrees at 11 bases. The end of the DNA aligns better with TRBJ2-5, so the J call may be wrong. The CDR3 is 15 residues long. Per the germline V gene, CDR1 is SGHRS and CDR2 is YFSETQ. CDR3 sequence reads: CASSNWDRGQETQYF. The CDR3 nucleotides are TGCGCCAGCAGCAACTGGGACAGGGGGCAAGAGACCCAGTACTTC.

The chain links TRBV27 to TRBJ2-3; 12 bases agree with TRBD2. The length of the CDR3 is 16 residues. CDR1 is MNHEY and CDR2 is SMNVEV in the germline V gene (reference sequence). V dropped 6 bases and J dropped 2; count of bases not matched to a gene: 6. CDR3 residues: CASRIASGRATDTQYF. The CDR3 DNA is TGTGCCAGCAGAATCGCTAGCGGGAGGGCCACAGATACGCAGTATTTT.

The J gene is TRBJ1-3, the V gene TRBV12-3 or TRBV12-4; D ambiguous. The CDR3 runs to 14 residues. Trimming pared 3 bases from V and 4 bases from J, leaving 10 bases between. The CDR3 DNA reads TGTGCCAGCAGTTTTTACCCGGGGGGAAACACCATATATTTT. Amino acid sequence: CASSFYPGGNTIYF.

Remarks on this clonotype: Just one base apart from a much larger clone, this may be a read error. The rearrangement uses TRBV10-3 and TRBJ1-6, with D unclear. This CDR3 spans 14 amino acids. The germline V and J ends were trimmed by 10 bases and 10 bases, with 20 bases remaining between them. Germline CDR1 and CDR2: ENHRY and SYGVKD. In DNA, the CDR3 is TGTGCCACCGGGGAGGCAGGAGGACGGTCACCCCTCCACTTT. It specifies CATGEAGGRSPLHF.

The V and J genes are TRBV27 and TRBJ2-7; 8 bases match TRBD2. Germline CDR1 reads MNHEY; CDR2 reads SMNVEV (reference sequence). Losses at the gene ends were 5 bases for V and 4 bases for J; bases not matched to a gene: 13. The CDR3 is 16 residues long. As DNA, the CDR3 is TGTGCCAGCAGTACAACCGGGACTAGGGGCGGTTACGAGCAGTACTTC. Protein: CASSTTGTRGGYEQYF.

This clonotype was found a few times. The J gene is TRBJ2-7, the V gene TRBV27; 7 nucleotides agree with TRBD2. The CDR3 spans 14 residues. Germline V CDR1 and CDR2: MNHEY, SMNVEV (reference sequence). The V and J ends lost 2 bases and 3 bases, in that order; junction bases with no gene match: 4. This CDR3 reads CASSLGLGRYEQYF. CDR3 in DNA: TGTGCCAGCAGTTTAGGACTAGGGCGCTACGAGCAGTACTTC.

The rearrangement joins TRBV3-1 to TRBJ2-6; D ambiguous. The germline V gene encodes CDR1 LGHDT and CDR2 YNNKEL (reference sequence). V was trimmed by 0 bases and J by 0 bases, leaving 9 bases between them. This CDR3 is built from 17 residues. CDR3 amino acids: CASSQDSAGSGANVLTF. CDR3 nucleotide sequence: TGTGCCAGCAGCCAAGATTCAGCCGGCTCTGGGGCCAACGTCCTGACTTTC.

This clonotype appeared a single time. At one of its ends the junction is not consistent with the germline gene, which may arise from a read error. J is TRBJ2-3 and V is TRBV11-2; D is possibly TRBD1 or TRBD2 (5 bases each). Germline V CDR1 and CDR2: SGHAT, FQNNGV. CDR3 length: 16 residues. The CDR3 protein is CANSLGTVYYTDTQYF. CDR3 nucleotide sequence: TGTGCCAACAGCTTAGGGACCGTCTATTACACAGATACGCAGTATTTT. Full variable domain (rest looked up from reference TRBV11-2 and TRBJ2-3): EAGVAQSPRYKIIEKRQSVAFWCNPISGHATLYWYQQILGQGPKLLIQFQNNGVVDDSQLPKDRFSAERLKGVDSTLKIQPAKLEDSAVYLCANSLGTVYYTDTQYFGPGTRLTVL.

V gene TRBV2 combines with J gene TRBJ2-6; 8 nucleotides match TRBD1. The CDR3 sequence is 14 residues long. Per germline, CDR1 SNHLY and CDR2 FYNNEI. V lost 6 bases, J lost 12 bases, and 10 bases stayed unmatched. The CDR3 DNA follows: TGTGCCAGCAGACCCGACAGGGGCATGGGCGTCCTGACTTTC. It translates to CASRPDRGMGVLTF.

This chain links TRBV15 with TRBJ2-1, with 8 bases aligning to TRBD1. TRBJ2-7 explains the end of the DNA better; the J call may be wrong. Looked up from germline, CDR1 is LNHNV and CDR2 is YYDKDF (reference sequence). The CDR3 is 20 amino acids. The chain's CDR3 is CATSRGVVGQGASDADEQYF. For the CDR3, the DNA is TGTGCCACCAGCAGAGGGGTAGTAGGGCAGGGGGCGTCTGATGCGGACGAGCAGTACTTC.

The V and J genes are TRBV28 and TRBJ2-2; D is uncertain. Trimming pared 6 bases from V and 6 bases from J, leaving 8 bases between. The germline V gene encodes CDR1 MDHEN and CDR2 SYDVKM. This CDR3 spans 12 amino acids. CDR3 amino acids: CASRVVPGELFF. The DNA for the CDR3 is TGTGCCAGCAGAGTCGTACCCGGGGAGCTGTTTTTT. The full variable domain, with the rest looked up from reference TRBV28 and TRBJ2-2, is DVKVTQSSRYLVKRTGEKVFLECVQDMDHENMFWYRQDPGLGLRLIYFSYDVKMKEKGDIPEGYSVSREKKERFSLILESASTNQTSMYLCASRVVPGELFFGEGSRLTVL.

This clonotype was counted between two and nine times. The chain carries TRBV3-1 and TRBJ2-5; the D gene is possibly TRBD1 (5 bases). Gene TRBJ2-7 matches the end of the DNA better, so the J call may be wrong. The CDR3 has 15 residues. Germline V CDR1 and CDR2: LGHDT, YNNKEL (reference sequence). CDR3 protein: CASSQQGTSSYEQYF. The CDR3 DNA sequence: TGTGCCAGCAGCCAACAGGGTACTTCCTCTTACGAGCAGTACTTC.

The sample holds a few counts of this clonotype. The chain links TRBV28 to TRBJ2-4; TRBD2 matches 13 bases. The CDR3 is 14 amino acids. Trimming at V came to 5 bases and at J to 10 bases, leaving 5 bases not matched to a gene. Germline CDR1 MDHEN, CDR2 SYDVKM. CDR3 DNA: TGTGCCAGCAGTACCCCGGGACTAGCGGGGATTCAGTACTTC. It is translated as CASSTPGLAGIQYF.

This clonotype was observed a handful of times. The chain carries TRBV5-1 and TRBJ2-3, with D possibly being TRBD1 or TRBD2 (7 bases each). V shed 7 bases and J shed 4 bases, with 16 bases lying between them. CDR3 size: 14 residues. Germline CDR1 is SGHRS and CDR2 is YFSETQ. CDR3 coding DNA: TGCGCCAGCGCTCAGGGGGGGCACGCAGATACGCAGTATTTT. Encoded protein: CASAQGGHADTQYF.

The chain employs TRBV2 and TRBJ2-4, with 9 bases identical to TRBD2. J lost 5 bases, V lost 7 bases, and 6 bases had no gene match. Germline-derived CDR1 and CDR2 are SNHLY and FYNNEI. The CDR3 contains 14 residues. CDR3 in amino acids: CASNGGRAENIQYF. The CDR3 nucleotides are TGTGCCAGCAACGGCGGGAGGGCCGAAAACATTCAGTACTTC.

This sequence joins TRBV20-1 and TRBJ2-7; 7 positions match TRBD2. The V and J ends lost 1 base and 5 bases, in that order; junction bases with no gene match: 8. Germline loops: CDR1 DFQATT, CDR2 SNEGSKA (reference sequence). The length of the CDR3 is 14 residues. CDR3 loop: CSARGGGGTNEQYF. CDR3 bases: TGCAGTGCTAGAGGTGGGGGAGGGACTAACGAGCAGTACTTC.